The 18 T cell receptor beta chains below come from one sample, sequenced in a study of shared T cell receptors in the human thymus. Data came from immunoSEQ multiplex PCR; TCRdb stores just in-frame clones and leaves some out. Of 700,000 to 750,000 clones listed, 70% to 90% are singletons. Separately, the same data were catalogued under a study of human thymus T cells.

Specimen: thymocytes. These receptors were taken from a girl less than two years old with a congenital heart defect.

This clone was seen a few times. The DNA of the CDR3 is TGTGCCAGCAGTCCCAGGGGTAACACTGAAGCTTTCTTT. It translates to CASSPRGNTEAFF. The chain recombines TRBV6-1 with TRBJ1-1; D perhaps matches TRBD1 (6 bases). From germline, CDR1 is MNHNS and CDR2 SASEGT. The CDR3 spans 13 residues. Trimming shortened V by 5 bases and J by 2 bases, and 9 bases separated the two germline ends.

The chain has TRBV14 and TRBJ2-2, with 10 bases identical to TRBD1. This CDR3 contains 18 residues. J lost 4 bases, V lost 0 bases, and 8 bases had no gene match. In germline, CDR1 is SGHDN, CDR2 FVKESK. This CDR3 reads CASSQDPWDRGGTGELFF. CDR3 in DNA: TGTGCCAGCAGCCAAGATCCTTGGGACAGGGGAGGCACCGGGGAGCTGTTTTTT. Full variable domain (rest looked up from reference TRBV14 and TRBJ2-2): EAGVTQFPSHSVIEKGQTVTLRCDPISGHDNLYWYRRVMGKEIKFLLHFVKESKQDESGMPNNRFLAERTGGTYSTLKVQPAELEDSGVYFCASSQDPWDRGGTGELFFGEGSRLTVL.

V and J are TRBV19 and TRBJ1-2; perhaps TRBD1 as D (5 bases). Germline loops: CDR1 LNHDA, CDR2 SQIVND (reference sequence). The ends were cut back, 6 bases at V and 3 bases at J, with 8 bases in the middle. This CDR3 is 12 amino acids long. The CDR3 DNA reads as TGTGCCAGTAGGGAACAGGACTATGGCTACACCTTC. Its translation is CASREQDYGYTF.

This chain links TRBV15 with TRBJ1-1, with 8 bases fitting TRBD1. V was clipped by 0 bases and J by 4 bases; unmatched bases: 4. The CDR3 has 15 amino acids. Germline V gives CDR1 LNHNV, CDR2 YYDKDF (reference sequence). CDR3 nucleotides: TGTGCCACCAGCAGAGACCCTACAGGGGGCACTGAAGCTTTCTTT. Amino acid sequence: CATSRDPTGGTEAFF.

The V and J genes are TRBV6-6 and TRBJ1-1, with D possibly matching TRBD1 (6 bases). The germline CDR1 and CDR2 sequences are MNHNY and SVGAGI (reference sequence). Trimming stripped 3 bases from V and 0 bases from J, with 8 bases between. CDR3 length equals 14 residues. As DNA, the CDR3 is TGTGCCAGCAGTTATTACAGGGTGAACACTGAAGCTTTCTTT. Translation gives CASSYYRVNTEAFF.

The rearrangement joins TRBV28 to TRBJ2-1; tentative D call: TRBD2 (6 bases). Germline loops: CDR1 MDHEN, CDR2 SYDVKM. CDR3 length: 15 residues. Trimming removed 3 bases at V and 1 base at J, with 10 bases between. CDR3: CASSFDGGSYNEQFF. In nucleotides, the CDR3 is TGTGCCAGCAGTTTCGATGGGGGGTCCTACAATGAGCAGTTCTTC. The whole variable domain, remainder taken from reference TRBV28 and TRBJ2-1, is DVKVTQSSRYLVKRTGEKVFLECVQDMDHENMFWYRQDPGLGLRLIYFSYDVKMKEKGDIPEGYSVSREKKERFSLILESASTNQTSMYLCASSFDGGSYNEQFFGPGTRLTVL.

This chain's CDR3 is CASSVGGYGRVNGYTF. CDR3 DNA: TGTGCCAGCAGCGTAGGCGGCTACGGGAGGGTGAATGGCTACACCTTC. The chain carries TRBV9 and TRBJ1-2; D remains unclear. Germline CDR1 reads SGDLS; CDR2 reads YYNGEE. Trimming removed 0 bases at V and 6 bases at J, with 18 bases between. The CDR3 runs to 16 residues.

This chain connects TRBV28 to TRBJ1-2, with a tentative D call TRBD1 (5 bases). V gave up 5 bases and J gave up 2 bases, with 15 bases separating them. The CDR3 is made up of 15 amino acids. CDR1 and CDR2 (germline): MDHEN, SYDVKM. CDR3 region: CASSADKGSNYGYTF. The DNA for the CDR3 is TGTGCCAGCAGTGCCGACAAGGGGTCCAACTATGGCTACACCTTC.

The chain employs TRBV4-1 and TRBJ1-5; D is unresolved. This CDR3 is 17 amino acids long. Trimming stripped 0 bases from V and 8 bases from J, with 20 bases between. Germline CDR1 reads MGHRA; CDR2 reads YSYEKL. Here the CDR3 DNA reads TGCGCCAGCAGCCAAGATTTTCGCGCAGGTTCGGTGGAGCCCCAGCATTTT. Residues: CASSQDFRAGSVEPQHF.

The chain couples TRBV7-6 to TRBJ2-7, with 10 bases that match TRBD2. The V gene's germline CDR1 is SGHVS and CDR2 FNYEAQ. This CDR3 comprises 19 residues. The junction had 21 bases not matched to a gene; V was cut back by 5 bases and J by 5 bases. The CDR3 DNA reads TGTGCCAGCAGCACAAGACAGGGTCAAGCGGGGGGGCCGATTCACGAGCAGTACTTC. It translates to CASSTRQGQAGGPIHEQYF.

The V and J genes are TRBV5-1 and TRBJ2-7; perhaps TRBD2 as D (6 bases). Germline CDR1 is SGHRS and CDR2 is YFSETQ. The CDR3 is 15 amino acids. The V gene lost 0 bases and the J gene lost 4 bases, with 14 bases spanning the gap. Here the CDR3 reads CASSLAAVEGYEQYF. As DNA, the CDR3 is TGCGCCAGCAGCTTGGCGGCAGTGGAGGGATACGAGCAGTACTTC. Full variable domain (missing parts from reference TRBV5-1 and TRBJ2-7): KAGVTQTPRYLIKTRGQQVTLSCSPISGHRSVSWYQQTPGQGLQFLFEYFSETQRNKGNFPGRFSGRQFSNSRSEMNVSTLELGDSALYLCASSLAAVEGYEQYFGPGTRLTVT.

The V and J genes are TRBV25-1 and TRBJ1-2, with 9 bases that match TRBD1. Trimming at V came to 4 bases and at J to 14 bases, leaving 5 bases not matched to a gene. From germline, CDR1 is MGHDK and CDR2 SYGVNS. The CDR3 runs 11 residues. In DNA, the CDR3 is TGTGCCAGCAGTGGGACAGGGGATCAAACCTTC. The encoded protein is CASSGTGDQTF.

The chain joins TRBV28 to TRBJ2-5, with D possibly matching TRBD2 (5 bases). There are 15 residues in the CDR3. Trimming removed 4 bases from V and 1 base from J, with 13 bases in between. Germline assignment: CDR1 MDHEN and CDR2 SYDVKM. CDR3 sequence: CASSWTSSIQETQYF. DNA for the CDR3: TGTGCCAGCAGTTGGACTTCATCCATCCAAGAGACCCAGTACTTC.

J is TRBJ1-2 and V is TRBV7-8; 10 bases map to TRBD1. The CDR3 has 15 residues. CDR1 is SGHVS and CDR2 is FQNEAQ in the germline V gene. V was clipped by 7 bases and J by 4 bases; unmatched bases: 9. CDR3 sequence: CASIPGTGEVYGYTF. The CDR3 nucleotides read TGTGCCAGCATCCCCGGGACAGGGGAGGTCTATGGCTACACCTTC.

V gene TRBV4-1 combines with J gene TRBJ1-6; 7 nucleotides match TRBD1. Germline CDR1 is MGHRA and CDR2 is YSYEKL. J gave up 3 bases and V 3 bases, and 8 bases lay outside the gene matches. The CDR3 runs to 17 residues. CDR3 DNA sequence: TGCGCCAGCAGCCACCCAAGGGGGCGCCTCTATAATTCACCCCTCCACTTT. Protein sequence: CASSHPRGRLYNSPLHF.

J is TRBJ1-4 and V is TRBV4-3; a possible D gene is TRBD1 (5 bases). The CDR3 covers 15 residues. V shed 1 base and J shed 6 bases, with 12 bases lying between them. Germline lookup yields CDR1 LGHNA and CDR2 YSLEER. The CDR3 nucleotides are TGCGCCAGCAGCCAAGTGGTTCAGGGTGATGAAAAACTGTTTTTT. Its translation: CASSQVVQGDEKLFF.

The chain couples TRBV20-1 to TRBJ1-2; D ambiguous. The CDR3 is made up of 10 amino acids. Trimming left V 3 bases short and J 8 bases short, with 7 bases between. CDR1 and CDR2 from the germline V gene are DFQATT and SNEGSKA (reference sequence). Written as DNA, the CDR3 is TGCAGTGCTAGTCCCAGAGGCTACACCTTC. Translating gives CSASPRGYTF.

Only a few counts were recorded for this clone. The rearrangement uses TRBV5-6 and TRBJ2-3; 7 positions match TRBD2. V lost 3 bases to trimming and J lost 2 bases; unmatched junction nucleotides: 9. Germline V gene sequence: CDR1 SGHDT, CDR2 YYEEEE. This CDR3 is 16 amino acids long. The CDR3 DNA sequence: TGTGCCAGCAGCTCTAAAGGGACTAAGATCACAGATACGCAGTATTTT. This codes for CASSSKGTKITDTQYF.